This T cell receptor (beta chain) originates from a study of blood T cell repertoires in COVID-19. Study-wide context: COVID-19 samples, acute and convalescent, were from the United States, Italy and Spain. In each case, the material was cDNA or gDNA derived from T cells, B-cell-depleted T cells, or PBMCs.

Germline CDR1 SGHKS, CDR2 YYEKEE (reference sequence). V lost 0 bases and J 3 bases, leaving 9 bases between the germline ends. The CDR3 length is 14 residues. Study processing details: Estimates of nucleated cell counts were drawn from the amplification of reference gene primers. Clones were read by immunoSEQ multiplex PCR, and TCRdb kept only the in-frame ones, dropping some. V, J and clone size derive from that table, while D and trimming were established from the DNA sequence. The data hold roughly 14,000 clones, with 87% observed a single time. This clonotype originated in a human donor with active COVID-19. The donor label of this sample is uncertain. The gene calls are TRBV5-5 and TRBJ1-1, with D possibly TRBD1 on 6 matching bases. Input material: peripheral blood. CDR3 nucleotide sequence: TGTGCCAGCAGCTTGGCGTACAGGGACACTGAAGCTTTCTTT. Its protein is CASSLAYRDTEAFF.